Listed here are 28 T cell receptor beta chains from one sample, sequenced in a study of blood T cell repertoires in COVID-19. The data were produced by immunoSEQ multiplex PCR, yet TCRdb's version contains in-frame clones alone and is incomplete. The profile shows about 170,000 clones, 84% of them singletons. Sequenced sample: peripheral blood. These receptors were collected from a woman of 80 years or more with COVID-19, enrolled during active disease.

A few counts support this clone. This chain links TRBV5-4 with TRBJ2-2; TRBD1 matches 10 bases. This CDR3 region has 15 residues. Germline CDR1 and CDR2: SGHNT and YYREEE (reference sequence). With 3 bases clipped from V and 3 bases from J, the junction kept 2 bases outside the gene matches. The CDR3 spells CASSSDRGHTGELFF. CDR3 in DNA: TGTGCCAGCAGCTCCGACAGGGGGCACACCGGGGAGCTGTTTTTT.

As DNA, the CDR3 is TGTGCCAGCAGGCGGGACTCACAGGGGGAAGCTTTCTTT. It is translated as CASRRDSQGEAFF. V and J are TRBV2 and TRBJ1-1; TRBD1 agrees at 7 bases. V lost 6 bases and J lost 8; bases outside the gene matches: 9. CDR1 SNHLY and CDR2 FYNNEI come from the germline V gene. This CDR3 is 13 amino acids long. The full variable domain, in which reference TRBV2 and TRBJ1-1 provide the parts outside the CDR3, is EPEVTQTPSHQVTQMGQEVILRCVPISNHLYFYWYRQILGQKVEFLVSFYNNEISEKSEIFDDQFSVERPDGSNFTLKIRSTKLEDSAMYFCASRRDSQGEAFFGQGTRLTVV.

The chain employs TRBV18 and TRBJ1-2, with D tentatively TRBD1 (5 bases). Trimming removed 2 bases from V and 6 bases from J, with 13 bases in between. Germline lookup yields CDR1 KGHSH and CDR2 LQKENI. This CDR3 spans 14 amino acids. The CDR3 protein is CASSPWAGRDGYTF. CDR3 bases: TGTGCCAGCTCACCATGGGCGGGACGGGATGGCTACACCTTC.

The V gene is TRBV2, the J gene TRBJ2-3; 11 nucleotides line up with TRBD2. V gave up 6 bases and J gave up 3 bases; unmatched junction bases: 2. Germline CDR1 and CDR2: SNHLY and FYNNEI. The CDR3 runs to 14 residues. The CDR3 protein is CASSGTSGTDTQYF. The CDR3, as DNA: TGTGCCAGCAGCGGGACTAGCGGTACAGATACGCAGTATTTT.

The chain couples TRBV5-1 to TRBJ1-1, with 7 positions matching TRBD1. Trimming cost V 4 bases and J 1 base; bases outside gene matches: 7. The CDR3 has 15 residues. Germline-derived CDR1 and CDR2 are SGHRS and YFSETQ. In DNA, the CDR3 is TGCGCCAGCAGCCCAATGACAGGGAAGAACACTGAAGCTTTCTTT. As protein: CASSPMTGKNTEAFF.

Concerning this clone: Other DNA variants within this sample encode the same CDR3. CDR3 region: CASSPGLAGAETQYF. The CDR3 DNA follows: TGTGCCAGCTCACCGGGACTAGCGGGAGCAGAGACCCAGTACTTC. V usage is TRBV18 and J usage is TRBJ2-5; the match to TRBD2 covers 14 bases. Germline trimming cut 3 bases from V and 4 bases from J; bases unmatched to any gene: 1. This CDR3 contains 15 residues. The V gene's germline CDR1 is KGHSH and CDR2 LQKENI.

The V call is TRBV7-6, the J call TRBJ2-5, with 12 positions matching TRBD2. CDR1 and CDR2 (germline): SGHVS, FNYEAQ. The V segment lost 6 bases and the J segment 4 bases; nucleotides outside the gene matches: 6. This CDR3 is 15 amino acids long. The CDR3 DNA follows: TGTGCCAGCAGACGACTAGCGGGGGCCCCAGAGACCCAGTACTTC. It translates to CASRRLAGAPETQYF. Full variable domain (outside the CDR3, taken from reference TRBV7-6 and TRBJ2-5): GAGVSQSPRYKVTKRGQDVALRCDPISGHVSLYWYRQALGQGPEFLTYFNYEAQQDKSGLPNDRFSAERPEGSISTLTIQRTEQRDSAMYRCASRRLAGAPETQYFGPGTRLLVL.

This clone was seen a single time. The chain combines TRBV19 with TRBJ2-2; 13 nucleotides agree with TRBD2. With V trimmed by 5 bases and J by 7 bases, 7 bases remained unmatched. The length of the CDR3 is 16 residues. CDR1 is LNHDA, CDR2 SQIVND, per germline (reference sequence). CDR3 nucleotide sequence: TGTGCCAGTAGTTCCGGGACTAGCGGGGTATACGGGGAGCTGTTTTTT. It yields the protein CASSSGTSGVYGELFF.

The CDR3 sequence: CASSPGQGRFEQYF. The CDR3 DNA reads TGTGCCAGCTCCCCGGGACAGGGTAGATTCGAGCAGTACTTC. This chain links TRBV18 with TRBJ2-7; TRBD1 matches 9 bases. The junction had 9 bases not matched to a gene; V was cut back by 6 bases and J by 6 bases. Germline V gives CDR1 KGHSH, CDR2 LQKENI. This CDR3 has 14 residues.

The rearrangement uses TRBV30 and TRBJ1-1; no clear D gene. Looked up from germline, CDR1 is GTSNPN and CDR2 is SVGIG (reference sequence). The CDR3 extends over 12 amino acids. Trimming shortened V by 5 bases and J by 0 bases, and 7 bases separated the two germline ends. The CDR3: CAWVPLNTEAFF. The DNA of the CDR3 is TGTGCCTGGGTCCCTCTGAACACTGAAGCTTTCTTT.

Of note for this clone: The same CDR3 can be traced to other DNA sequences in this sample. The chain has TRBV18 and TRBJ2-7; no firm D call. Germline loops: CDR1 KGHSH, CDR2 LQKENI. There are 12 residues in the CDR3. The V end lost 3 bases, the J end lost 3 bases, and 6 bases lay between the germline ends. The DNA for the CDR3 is TGTGCCAGCTCACCCAGAGGCTACGAGCAGTACTTC. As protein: CASSPRGYEQYF.

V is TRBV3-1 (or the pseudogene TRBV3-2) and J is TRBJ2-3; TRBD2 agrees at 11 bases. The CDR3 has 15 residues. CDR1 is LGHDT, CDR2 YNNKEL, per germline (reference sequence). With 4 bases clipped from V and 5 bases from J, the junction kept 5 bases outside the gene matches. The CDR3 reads CASSLLSGGGDTQYF. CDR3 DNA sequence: TGTGCCAGCAGCCTCCTTAGCGGGGGGGGAGATACGCAGTATTTT.

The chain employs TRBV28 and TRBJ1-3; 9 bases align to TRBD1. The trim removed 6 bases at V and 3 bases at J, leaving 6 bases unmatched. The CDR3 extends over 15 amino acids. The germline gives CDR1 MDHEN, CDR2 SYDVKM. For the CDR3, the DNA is TGTGCCAGCAGACAACAGGGGGCAAGTGGAAACACCATATATTTT. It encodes CASRQQGASGNTIYF.

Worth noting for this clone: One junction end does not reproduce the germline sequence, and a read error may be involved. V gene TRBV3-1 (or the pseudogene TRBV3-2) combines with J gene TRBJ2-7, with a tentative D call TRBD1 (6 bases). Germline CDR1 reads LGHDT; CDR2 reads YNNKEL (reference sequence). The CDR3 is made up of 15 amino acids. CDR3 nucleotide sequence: TGTGCCAGCAGCCCTAGTCTAGACGGGACACCCGATTCGACCTTC. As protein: CASSPSLDGTPDSTF.

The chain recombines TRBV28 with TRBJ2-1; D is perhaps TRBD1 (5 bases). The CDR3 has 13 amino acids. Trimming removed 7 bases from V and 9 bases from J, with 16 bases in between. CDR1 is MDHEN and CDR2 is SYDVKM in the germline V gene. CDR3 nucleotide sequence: TGTGCCAGCACCACCCGGCCAGGGCCTGAGCAGTTCTTC. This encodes CASTTRPGPEQFF.

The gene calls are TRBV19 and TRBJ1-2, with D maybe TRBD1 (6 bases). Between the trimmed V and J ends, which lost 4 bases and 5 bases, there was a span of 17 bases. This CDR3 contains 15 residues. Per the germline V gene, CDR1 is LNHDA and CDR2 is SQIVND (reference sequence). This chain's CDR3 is CASSNGPGGRYGYTF. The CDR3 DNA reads TGTGCCAGTAGTAATGGCCCGGGGGGCCGGTATGGCTACACCTTC.

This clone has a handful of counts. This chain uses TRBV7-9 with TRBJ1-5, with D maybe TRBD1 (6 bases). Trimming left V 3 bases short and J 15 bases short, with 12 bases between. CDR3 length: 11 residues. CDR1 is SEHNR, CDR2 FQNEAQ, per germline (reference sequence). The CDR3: CASSLGQGLHF. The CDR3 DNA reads TGTGCCAGCAGCTTGGGACAAGGGCTGCATTTT.

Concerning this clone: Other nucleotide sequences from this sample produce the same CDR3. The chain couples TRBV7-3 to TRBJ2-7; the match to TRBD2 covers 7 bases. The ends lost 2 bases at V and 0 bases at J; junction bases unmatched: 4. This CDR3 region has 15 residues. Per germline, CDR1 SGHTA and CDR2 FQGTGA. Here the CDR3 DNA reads TGTGCCAGCAGCTTAGGGCCTAGCGGCTCCTACGAGCAGTACTTC. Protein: CASSLGPSGSYEQYF.

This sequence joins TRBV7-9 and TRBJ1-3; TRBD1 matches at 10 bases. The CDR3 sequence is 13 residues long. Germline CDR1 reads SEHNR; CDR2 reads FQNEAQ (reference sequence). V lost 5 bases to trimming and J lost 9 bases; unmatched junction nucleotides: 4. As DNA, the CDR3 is TGTGCCAGCAGCGGCCGGACAGGGGGCACCATATATTTT. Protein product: CASSGRTGGTIYF.

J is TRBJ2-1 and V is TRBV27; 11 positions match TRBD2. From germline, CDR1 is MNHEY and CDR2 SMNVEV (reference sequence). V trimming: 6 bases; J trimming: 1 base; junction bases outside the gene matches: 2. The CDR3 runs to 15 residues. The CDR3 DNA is TGTGCCAGCAGGAGACTAGCGGGGTCCTACAATGAGCAGTTCTTC. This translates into CASRRLAGSYNEQFF.

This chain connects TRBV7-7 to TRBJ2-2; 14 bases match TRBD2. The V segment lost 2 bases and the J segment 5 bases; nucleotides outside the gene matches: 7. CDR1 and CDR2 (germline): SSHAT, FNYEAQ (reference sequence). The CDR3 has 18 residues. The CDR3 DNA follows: TGTGCCAGCAGCTTACTAGGGACTAGCGGGAGCCGAACCGGGGAGCTGTTTTTT. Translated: CASSLLGTSGSRTGELFF.

The CDR3 region has the DNA TGTGCCAGCAGTGAATCAGGGGGATACGGCAATGAGCAGTTCTTC. Translation: CASSESGGYGNEQFF. The chain carries TRBV6-1 and TRBJ2-1, with 7 bases that match TRBD1. The trim removed 2 bases at V and 6 bases at J, leaving 7 bases unmatched. CDR1 is MNHNS, CDR2 SASEGT, per germline. This CDR3 is built from 15 residues.

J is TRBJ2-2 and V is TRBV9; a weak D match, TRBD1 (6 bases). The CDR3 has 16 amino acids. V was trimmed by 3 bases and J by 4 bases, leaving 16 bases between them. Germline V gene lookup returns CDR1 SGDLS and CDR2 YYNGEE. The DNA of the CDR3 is TGTGCCAGCAGCGGCGGTTTGGGACAAGCCACCGGGGAGCTGTTTTTT. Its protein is CASSGGLGQATGELFF. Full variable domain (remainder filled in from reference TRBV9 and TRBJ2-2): DSGVTQTPKHLITATGQRVTLRCSPRSGDLSVYWYQQSLDQGLQFLIQYYNGEERAKGNILERFSAQQFPDLHSELNLSSLELGDSALYFCASSGGLGQATGELFFGEGSRLTVL.

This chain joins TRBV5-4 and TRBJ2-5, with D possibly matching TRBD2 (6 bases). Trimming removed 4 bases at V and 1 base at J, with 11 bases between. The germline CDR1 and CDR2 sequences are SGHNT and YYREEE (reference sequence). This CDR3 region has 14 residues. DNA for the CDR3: TGTGCCAGCAGCCCAGGAGGGGCCCAAGAGACCCAGTACTTC. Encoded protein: CASSPGGAQETQYF.

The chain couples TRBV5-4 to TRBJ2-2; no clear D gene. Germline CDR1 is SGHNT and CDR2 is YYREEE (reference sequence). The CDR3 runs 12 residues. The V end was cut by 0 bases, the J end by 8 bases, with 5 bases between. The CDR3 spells CASSLAPGELFF. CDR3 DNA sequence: TGTGCCAGCAGCTTGGCCCCTGGGGAGCTGTTTTTT.

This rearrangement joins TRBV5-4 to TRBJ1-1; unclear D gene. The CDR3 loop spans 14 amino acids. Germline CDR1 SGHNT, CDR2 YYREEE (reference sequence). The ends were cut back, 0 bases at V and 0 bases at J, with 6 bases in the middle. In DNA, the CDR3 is TGTGCCAGCAGCTTGGAGCGGGTGAACACTGAAGCTTTCTTT. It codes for CASSLERVNTEAFF.

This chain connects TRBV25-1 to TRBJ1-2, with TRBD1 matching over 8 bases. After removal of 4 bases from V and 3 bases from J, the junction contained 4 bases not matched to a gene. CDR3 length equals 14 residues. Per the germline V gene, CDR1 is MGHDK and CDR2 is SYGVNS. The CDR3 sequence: CASSVTGGYYGYTF. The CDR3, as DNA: TGTGCCAGCAGTGTCACAGGGGGGTACTATGGCTACACCTTC.

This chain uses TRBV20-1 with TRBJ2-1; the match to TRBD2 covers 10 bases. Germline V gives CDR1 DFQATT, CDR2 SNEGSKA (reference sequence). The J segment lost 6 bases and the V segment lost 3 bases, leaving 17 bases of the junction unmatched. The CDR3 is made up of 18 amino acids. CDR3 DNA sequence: TGCAGTGCTAGTTTTTGGTCGAGCGGGGGGGCCTTAGGCAATGAGCAGTTCTTC. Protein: CSASFWSSGGALGNEQFF.